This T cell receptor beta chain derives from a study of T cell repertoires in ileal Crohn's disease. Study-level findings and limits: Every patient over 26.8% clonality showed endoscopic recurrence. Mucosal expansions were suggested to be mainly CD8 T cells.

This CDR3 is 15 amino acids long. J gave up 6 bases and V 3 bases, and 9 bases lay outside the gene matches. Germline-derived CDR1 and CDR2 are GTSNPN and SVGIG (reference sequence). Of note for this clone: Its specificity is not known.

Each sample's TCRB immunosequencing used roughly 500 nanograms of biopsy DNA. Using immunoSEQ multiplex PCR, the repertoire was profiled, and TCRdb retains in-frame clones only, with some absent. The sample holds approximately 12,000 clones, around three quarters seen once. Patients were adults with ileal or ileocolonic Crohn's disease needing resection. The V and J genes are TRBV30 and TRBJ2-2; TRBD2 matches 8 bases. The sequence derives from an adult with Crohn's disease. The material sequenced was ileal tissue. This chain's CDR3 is CAWSSAGVSAGELFF. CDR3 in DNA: TGTGCCTGGAGCTCAGCGGGAGTTTCCGCCGGGGAGCTGTTTTTT.